The entry that follows covers one TCR beta chain sequence. TCRdb's copy holds only in-frame clones and misses some; the assay was immunoSEQ multiplex PCR. This sample yields more than 200,000 clones, of which about 86% are seen a single time; 1.5% to 2% belongs to the top ten. These data are taken from a study of blood T cell repertoires in COVID-19. The CDR3 contains 14 residues. The ends were cut back, 0 bases at V and 6 bases at J, with 11 bases in the middle. Looked up from germline, CDR1 is MNHEY and CDR2 is SVGAGI. The chain employs TRBV6-5 and TRBJ2-5; D perhaps matches TRBD2 (5 bases). The receptor was isolated from a man aged 30 to 39 with active or convalescent COVID-19. The sample comprised peripheral blood. The CDR3 loop is CASSYSTGKQTQYF. The DNA of the CDR3 is TGTGCCAGCAGTTACTCGACGGGGAAACAGACCCAGTACTTC.